Included here is one T cell receptor (beta chain) sequence, with context. Measured with immunoSEQ multiplex PCR; TCRdb has only the in-frame clones, and not every one. This repertoire shows approximately 470,000 clones, approximately 90% found once; its top ten account for 0.65% to 0.9%. The data were taken from a study of blood T cell repertoires in COVID-19. This CDR3 is 18 amino acids long. The ends were cut back, 3 bases at V and 3 bases at J, with 22 bases in the middle. Per the germline V gene, CDR1 is KGHSH and CDR2 is LQKENI. V is TRBV18 and J is TRBJ2-3; D is perhaps TRBD1 (6 bases). The receptor's source is a young woman who had recovered from COVID-19. The sequencing sample was made of PBMCs or T cells enriched from blood (not recorded which). CDR3 in amino acids: CASSPLPLSTGGTDTQYF. The CDR3 DNA is TGTGCCAGCTCACCGCTCCCCTTATCGACAGGCGGGACAGATACGCAGTATTTT.